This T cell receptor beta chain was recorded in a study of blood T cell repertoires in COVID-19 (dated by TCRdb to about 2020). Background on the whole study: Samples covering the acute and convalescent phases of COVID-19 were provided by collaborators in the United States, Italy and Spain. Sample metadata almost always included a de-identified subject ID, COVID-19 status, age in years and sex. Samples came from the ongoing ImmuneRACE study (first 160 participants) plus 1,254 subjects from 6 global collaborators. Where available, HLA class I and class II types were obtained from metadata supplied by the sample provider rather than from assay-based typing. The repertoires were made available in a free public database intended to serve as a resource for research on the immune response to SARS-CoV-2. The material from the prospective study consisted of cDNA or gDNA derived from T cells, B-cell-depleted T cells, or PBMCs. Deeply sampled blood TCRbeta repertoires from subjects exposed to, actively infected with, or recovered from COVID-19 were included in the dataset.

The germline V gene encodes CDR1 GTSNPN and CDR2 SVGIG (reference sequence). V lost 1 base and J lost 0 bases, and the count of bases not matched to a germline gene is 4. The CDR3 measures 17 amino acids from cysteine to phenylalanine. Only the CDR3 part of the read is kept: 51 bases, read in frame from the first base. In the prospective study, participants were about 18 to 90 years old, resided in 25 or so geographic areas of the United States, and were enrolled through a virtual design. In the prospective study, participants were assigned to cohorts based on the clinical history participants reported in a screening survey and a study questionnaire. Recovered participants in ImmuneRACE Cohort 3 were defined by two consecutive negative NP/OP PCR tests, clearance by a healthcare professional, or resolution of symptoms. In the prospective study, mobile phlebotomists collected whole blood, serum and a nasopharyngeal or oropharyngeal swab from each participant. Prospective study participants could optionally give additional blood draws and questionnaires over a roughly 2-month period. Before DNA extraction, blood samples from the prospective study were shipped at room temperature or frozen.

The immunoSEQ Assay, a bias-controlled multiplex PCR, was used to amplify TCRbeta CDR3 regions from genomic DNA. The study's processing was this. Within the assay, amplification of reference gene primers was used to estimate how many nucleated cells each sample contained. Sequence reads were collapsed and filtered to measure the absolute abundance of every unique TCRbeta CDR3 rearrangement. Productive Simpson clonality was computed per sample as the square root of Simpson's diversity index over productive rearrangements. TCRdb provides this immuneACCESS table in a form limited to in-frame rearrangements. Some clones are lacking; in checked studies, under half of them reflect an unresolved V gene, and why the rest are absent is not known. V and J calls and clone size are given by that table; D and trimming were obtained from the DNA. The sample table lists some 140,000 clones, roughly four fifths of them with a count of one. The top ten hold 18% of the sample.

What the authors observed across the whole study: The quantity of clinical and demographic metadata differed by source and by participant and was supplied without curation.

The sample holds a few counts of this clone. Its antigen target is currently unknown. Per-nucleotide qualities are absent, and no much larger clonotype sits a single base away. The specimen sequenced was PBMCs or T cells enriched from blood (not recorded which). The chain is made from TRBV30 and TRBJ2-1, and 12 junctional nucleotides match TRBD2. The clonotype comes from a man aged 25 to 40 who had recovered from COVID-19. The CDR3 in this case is CAWSGLAGESSYNEQFF. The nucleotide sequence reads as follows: TGTGCCTGGAGTGGACTAGCGGGAGAGAGCTCCTACAATGAGCAGTTCTTC.